This TCR beta chain was recorded in a study of vaccination effects on CD4 cells after COVID-19. Sequencing followed a ViraFEST assay step that expanded antigen-specific CD4+ T cells with viral peptide pools. The culture ran for roughly ten days, and then CD4+ T cells were isolated. Previously uninfected by SARS-CoV-2, the vaccine recipients also showed negative nucleocapsid antibodies. CDR1 LNHDA and CDR2 SQIVND come from the germline V gene (reference sequence). The CDR3 has 15 amino acids. After removal of 4 bases from V and 8 bases from J, the junction contained 8 bases not matched to a gene. Concerning this clone itself: The target antigen is unknown.

The protocol was immunoSEQ multiplex PCR, while the TCRdb copy is restricted to in-frame clones and leaves out a portion. The sample lists around 79,000 clones, about 79% occurring once. The V and J genes are TRBV19 and TRBJ1-4; 9 positions agree with TRBD1. The sequenced sample was CD4+ T cells from PBMCs cultured with SARS-CoV-2 spike peptides, obtained before COVID-19 vaccination. The clonotype originates from a human donor who received a COVID-19 vaccine. This chain's CDR3 is CASSTRDRVGEKLFF. CDR3 nucleotide sequence: TGTGCCAGTAGTACACGGGACAGGGTCGGAGAAAAACTGTTTTTT.